This TCR beta chain was sequenced during a study of T-cell memory formation after mild COVID-19. V was shortened by 0 bases and J by 7 bases, with 12 bases between the two germline ends. Per the germline V gene, CDR1 is LNHNV and CDR2 is YYDKDF (reference sequence). The CDR3 is 15 amino acids. This clonotype was found many times. TCRdb analysed the 5' RACE reads with MiXCR anew, one entry per CDR3 protein. The sample contains some 600,000 distinct CDR3 sequences, around 16% of which appear only once. The TCR comes from an adult woman who had mild COVID-19 (a few samples of this study predate the infection). Cell type and time point are not known. The chain uses TRBV15 and TRBJ1-4; no clear D gene. Sample: PBMCs or a T cell subset sorted from them (not recorded which). The CDR3 DNA is TGTGCCACCAGCAGAGATTTTGGGCGCGGTGAAAAACTGTTTTTT. It is translated as CATSRDFGRGEKLFF.